The next 24 T cell receptor beta chains were all read from a single sample in a study of identical twins. Each CDR3 protein gets one entry after TCRdb re-called the 5' RACE reads with MiXCR. This sample has 1.5 million or so distinct CDR3 sequences, with around 29% found just once. Specimen: cord blood. The receptors were gathered from a newborn girl in good health.

The chain is built from TRBV19 and TRBJ1-1; 7 positions match TRBD1. Germline V gives CDR1 LNHDA, CDR2 SQIVND (reference sequence). The CDR3 is 13 amino acids. V lost 7 bases and J lost 5; bases outside the gene matches: 7. The chain's CDR3 is CASKADRATEAFF. CDR3 in DNA: TGTGCCAGTAAAGCCGACAGGGCTACTGAAGCTTTCTTT.

There are a few counts of this clonotype. The chain is built from TRBV27 and TRBJ2-5, with 15 bases fitting TRBD2. The end of the DNA fits TRBJ2-7 better, so the J call may be wrong. This CDR3 has 16 residues. Germline CDR1 MNHEY, CDR2 SMNVEV (reference sequence). The CDR3 DNA reads as TGTGCCAGCCAGGAGGGGGGACTAGCGGGGGGCCACGAGCAGTACTTC. This gives the protein CASQEGGLAGGHEQYF.

The chain joins TRBV4-1 to TRBJ2-2, with TRBD1 identical over 9 bases. V lost 0 bases to trimming and J lost 7 bases; unmatched junction nucleotides: 6. Germline CDR1 reads MGHRA; CDR2 reads YSYEKL. The CDR3 extends over 16 amino acids. CDR3: CASSQDSGQGHGELFF. The CDR3 bases are TGCGCCAGCAGCCAAGATTCGGGACAGGGTCACGGGGAGCTGTTTTTT.

This clonotype was detected ten times or more. Germline and junction disagree at one end, which may indicate a read error. The V gene is TRBV5-1, the J gene TRBJ1-2; the D gene is possibly TRBD1 (5 bases). Per germline, CDR1 SGHRS and CDR2 YFSETQ. This CDR3 comprises 15 residues. The CDR3 is CASSTGTGRNYGYTF. The CDR3 nucleotides are TGTGCCAGCAGTACCGGGACGGGAAGAAACTATGGCTACACCTTC.

This clonotype was observed a handful of times. The chain uses TRBV20-1 and TRBJ2-3; weak D call: TRBD2 (6 bases). CDR3 length: 14 residues. Trimming shortened V by 3 bases and J by 7 bases, and 17 bases separated the two germline ends. Germline values: CDR1 DFQATT, CDR2 SNEGSKA (reference sequence). The CDR3 region is CSASGGREINTQYF. CDR3 sequence (DNA): TGCAGTGCTAGCGGGGGAAGGGAGATAAATACGCAGTATTTT.

This chain connects TRBV4-2 to TRBJ2-1; no clear D. V gave up 0 bases and J gave up 2 bases, with 17 bases separating them. Germline V gene sequence: CDR1 LGHNA, CDR2 YNFKEQ. CDR3 length: 18 residues. Here the CDR3 reads CASSQDRSPAVTYNEQFF. CDR3 nucleotides: TGTGCCAGCAGCCAAGATCGCTCCCCGGCGGTTACCTACAATGAGCAGTTCTTC.

V is TRBV20-1 and J is TRBJ2-1; 9 positions match TRBD2. Losses at the gene ends were 2 bases for V and 4 bases for J; bases not matched to a gene: 3. The CDR3 sequence is 14 residues long. Germline V CDR1 and CDR2: DFQATT, SNEGSKA (reference sequence). The CDR3 nucleotides are TGCAGTGCTAGACTAGCGGGGTATTACAATGAGCAGTTCTTC. It is translated as CSARLAGYYNEQFF.

This clonotype was counted at least ten times. V is TRBV20-1 and J is TRBJ2-1; D is ambiguous. Germline V gene data show CDR1 as DFQATT and CDR2 as SNEGSKA (reference sequence). There are 14 residues in the CDR3. V was trimmed by 2 bases and J by 0 bases, leaving 8 bases between them. The CDR3 DNA follows: TGCAGTGCTAGACTGCTACCCTCCTACAATGAGCAGTTCTTC. Encoded protein: CSARLLPSYNEQFF.

This clonotype has more than one count but fewer than ten. This chain joins TRBV10-3 and TRBJ2-5; TRBD2 matches at 7 bases. This CDR3 spans 16 amino acids. V gave up 3 bases and J gave up 5 bases; unmatched junction bases: 12. Looked up from germline, CDR1 is ENHRY and CDR2 is SYGVKD. The CDR3 sequence is CAISETGGSKGETQYF. In nucleotides, the CDR3 is TGTGCCATCAGTGAAACAGGCGGGAGTAAGGGGGAGACCCAGTACTTC.

V gene TRBV29-1 combines with J gene TRBJ1-2; the D is unclear. With 5 bases removed from V and 7 bases from J, the gap between germline ends came to 17 bases. The germline V gene encodes CDR1 SQVTM and CDR2 ANQGSEA. This CDR3 region has 13 residues. CDR3 amino acids: CSVLGRRESGYTF. The CDR3 nucleotides read TGCAGCGTTCTCGGCAGGCGAGAGAGTGGCTACACCTTC.

The chain is built from TRBV15 and TRBJ2-3; 9 bases fit TRBD2. V lost 1 base to trimming and J lost 2 bases; unmatched junction nucleotides: 4. The V gene's germline CDR1 is LNHNV and CDR2 YYDKDF (reference sequence). This CDR3 contains 16 residues. CDR3 amino acids: CATSRGGGASTDTQYF. CDR3 coding DNA: TGTGCCACCAGCAGAGGCGGGGGGGCTTCCACAGATACGCAGTATTTT.

At least ten counts were recorded for this clonotype. The chain joins TRBV28 to TRBJ2-4; possible D gene TRBD2, 6 bases. Trimming stripped 4 bases from V and 11 bases from J, with 9 bases between. From germline, CDR1 is MDHEN and CDR2 SYDVKM. There are 11 residues in the CDR3. This chain's CDR3 is CASSYSGVQYF. The DNA of the CDR3 is TGTGCCAGCAGTTATAGCGGAGTTCAGTACTTC.

The chain employs TRBV12-3 or TRBV12-4 and TRBJ2-2, with 7 bases fitting TRBD1. V shed 5 bases and J 5 bases; nucleotides not matched to a gene: 8. The CDR3 has 15 residues. The CDR3 sequence: CASSPSGGRTGELFF. The CDR3 coding sequence is TGTGCCAGCAGTCCTTCAGGGGGAAGAACCGGGGAGCTGTTTTTT.

The V call is TRBV2, the J call TRBJ1-3, with D unresolved. V was clipped by 6 bases and J by 1 base, with 10 bases between them. The germline gives CDR1 SNHLY, CDR2 FYNNEI. The CDR3 runs to 14 residues. The CDR3 DNA follows: TGTGCCAGCAGGAGCGGGCGGTCTGGAAACACCATATATTTT. Translated: CASRSGRSGNTIYF.

CDR3 sequence (DNA): TGCAGTGCGGCCAGGTCCTCTGGAAACACCATATATTTT. This sequence encodes CSAARSSGNTIYF. The chain has TRBV20-1 and TRBJ1-3; D is unresolved. Germline V gene lookup returns CDR1 DFQATT and CDR2 SNEGSKA (reference sequence). Trimming took 6 bases from V and 0 from J, leaving 9 bases between them. CDR3 length: 13 amino acids.

This chain joins TRBV10-3 and TRBJ2-3, with D possibly matching TRBD2 (6 bases). V was clipped by 4 bases and J by 0 bases, with 14 bases between them. The CDR3 consists of 16 residues. The germline gives CDR1 ENHRY, CDR2 SYGVKD. The CDR3 DNA sequence: TGTGCCATCAGTGCGGGCGGGGTTTCTAGCACAGATACGCAGTATTTT. Amino acid sequence: CAISAGGVSSTDTQYF.

This clonotype showed up many times. The chain recombines TRBV28 with TRBJ2-3; D ambiguous. This CDR3 has 12 residues. With 7 bases removed from V and 6 bases from J, the gap between germline ends came to 11 bases. Germline assignment: CDR1 MDHEN and CDR2 SYDVKM. CDR3: CASTGVSDTQYF. CDR3 nucleotide sequence: TGTGCCAGCACCGGTGTGAGTGATACGCAGTATTTT. Full variable domain (rest looked up from reference TRBV28 and TRBJ2-3): DVKVTQSSRYLVKRTGEKVFLECVQDMDHENMFWYRQDPGLGLRLIYFSYDVKMKEKGDIPEGYSVSREKKERFSLILESASTNQTSMYLCASTGVSDTQYFGPGTRLTVL.

This clonotype has just a few counts. The V call is TRBV11-2, the J call TRBJ2-4; tentative D call: TRBD2 (6 bases). V was cut by 6 bases and J by 4 bases, with 19 bases left in between. The CDR3 has 16 residues. Germline V gene data show CDR1 as SGHAT and CDR2 as FQNNGV. The CDR3 loop is CASSLVRHGGKNIQYF. CDR3 sequence (DNA): TGTGCCAGCAGTCTCGTACGACATGGAGGGAAAAACATTCAGTACTTC. The entire variable domain, with the rest obtained from reference TRBV11-2 and TRBJ2-4, is as follows: EAGVAQSPRYKIIEKRQSVAFWCNPISGHATLYWYQQILGQGPKLLIQFQNNGVVDDSQLPKDRFSAERLKGVDSTLKIQPAKLEDSAVYLCASSLVRHGGKNIQYFGAGTRLSVL.

The rearrangement uses TRBV4-1 and TRBJ2-3; 12 positions agree with TRBD2. Trimming cost V 1 base and J 1 base; bases outside gene matches: 12. The germline gives CDR1 MGHRA, CDR2 YSYEKL. CDR3 length: 20 amino acids. CDR3 protein: CASSQVGLAGGPSRTDTQYF. The DNA for the CDR3 is TGCGCCAGCAGCCAAGTTGGGCTAGCGGGAGGGCCCTCTCGCACAGATACGCAGTATTTT.

This sequence joins TRBV7-9 and TRBJ2-6; D gene uncertain. Germline loops: CDR1 SEHNR, CDR2 FQNEAQ (reference sequence). V lost 2 bases and J lost 0, with 11 bases in between. This CDR3 has 17 amino acids. CDR3 nucleotide sequence: TGTGCCAGCAGCTTATCGTCCCTCCCCTCTGGGGCCAACGTCCTGACTTTC. This translates into CASSLSSLPSGANVLTF.

In its sample, this clonotype was seen a few times. This chain joins TRBV11-2 and TRBJ2-1; 14 bases are a match to TRBD2. This CDR3 spans 16 amino acids. The germline gives CDR1 SGHAT, CDR2 FQNNGV. The V and J ends lost 2 bases and 8 bases, in that order; junction bases with no gene match: 5. This CDR3 is CASSLRLAGGHDEQFF. CDR3 nucleotide sequence: TGTGCCAGCAGCTTACGACTAGCGGGGGGGCATGATGAGCAGTTCTTC.

This clonotype was observed a few times. The chain has TRBV20-1 and TRBJ1-5; D call uncertain. Germline V gives CDR1 DFQATT, CDR2 SNEGSKA (reference sequence). CDR3 length: 13 amino acids. V shed 3 bases and J shed 3 bases, with 9 bases lying between them. Written as DNA, the CDR3 is TGCAGTGCTAGCCTGGGGATCAATCAGCCCCAGCATTTT. Translation gives CSASLGINQPQHF.

The genes are TRBV11-1 and TRBJ2-1, with TRBD2 identical over 13 bases. The end of the DNA fits TRBJ2-7 better, so the J call may be wrong. The CDR3 is 24 residues long. Germline lookup yields CDR1 SGHAT and CDR2 FQDESV (reference sequence). The CDR3 is CASSYPRFERRGLAGEFSYNEQYF. DNA of the CDR3: TGTGCCAGCAGCTACCCCCGATTCGAAAGACGAGGACTAGCGGGAGAGTTCTCCTACAATGAGCAGTACTTC.

This clonotype was seen many times. A read error may account for a junction end that differs from germline. The V and J genes are TRBV9 and TRBJ2-4; a weak D match, TRBD2 (5 bases). This CDR3 has 14 amino acids. CDR1 and CDR2 from the germline V gene are SGDLS and YYNGEE. This CDR3 is CASSAGGAKNIQYF. CDR3 DNA: TGCGCCAGCAGCGCTGGCGGGGCCAAAAACATTCAGTACTTC.